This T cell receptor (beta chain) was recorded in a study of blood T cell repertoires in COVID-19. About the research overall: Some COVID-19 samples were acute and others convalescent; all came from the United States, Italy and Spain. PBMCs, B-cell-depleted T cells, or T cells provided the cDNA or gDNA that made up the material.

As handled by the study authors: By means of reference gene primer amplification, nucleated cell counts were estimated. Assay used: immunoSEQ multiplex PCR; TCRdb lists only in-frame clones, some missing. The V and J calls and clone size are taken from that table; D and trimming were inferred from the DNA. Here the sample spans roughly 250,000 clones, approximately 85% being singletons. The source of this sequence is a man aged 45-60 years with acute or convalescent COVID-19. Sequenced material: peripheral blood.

Here the CDR3 DNA reads TGCGCCAGCAGCTTGGCTGGGAGGAGCTCCTACAATGAGCAGTTCTTC. It is translated as CASSLAGRSSYNEQFF. V gene TRBV5-1 combines with J gene TRBJ2-1; possibly TRBD2 for D (6 bases). Germline V gene data show CDR1 as SGHRS and CDR2 as YFSETQ. Deletions cut 0 bases from V and 0 bases from J, with 10 bases between. The CDR3 runs 16 residues.